These T cell receptor beta chains were read from a single sample in a study of blood T cell repertoires in COVID-19. This table comes from immunoSEQ multiplex PCR, and its TCRdb copy is limited to in-frame clones, with some not included. The sample yields fewer than 200,000 clones, about 84% seen once. The sample comprised PBMCs or T cells enriched from blood (not recorded which). The receptors shown here come from a man aged 50 to 59 who had recovered from COVID-19. Both conserved end residues are part of each CDR3. The D gene is left open where the match is weak. Expanded clones get a size class; other rows say once, few or many, or leave the size out.

NA	TRBJ2-2	TRBV4-1	NA	CASTHGGRTGELFF	TGCGCCAGCACCCATGGGGGGAGGACCGGGGAGCTGTTTTTT
once	TRBJ1-1	TRBV7-8	NA	CASSHDVGGLSF	TGTGCCAGCAGCCACGACGTGGGGGGGCTAAGCTTT
NA	TRBJ1-1	TRBV7-9	TRBD1	CASSPARGLSTEAFF	TGTGCCAGCAGCCCGGCGAGGGGGCTTAGCACTGAAGCTTTCTTT
few	TRBJ2-7	TRBV10-3	NA	CATYGQMGDRGEQYF	TGTGCCACCTATGGTCAGATGGGCGACAGAGGCGAGCAGTACTTC
NA	TRBJ2-5	TRBV20-1	TRBD1	CSASVPRGPIQETQYF	TGCAGTGCTAGTGTACCTAGGGGGCCGATCCAAGAGACCCAGTACTTC
NA	TRBJ1-2	TRBV2	NA	CASSEWVGGYGYTF	TGTGCCAGCAGTGAATGGGTCGGGGGCTATGGCTACACCTTC
NA	TRBJ2-2	TRBV11-2	TRBD1	CASSPQGAGELFF	TGTGCCAGCAGCCCCCAGGGGGCCGGGGAGCTGTTTTTT
once	TRBJ1-1	TRBV9	TRBD1	CASSAGTVGTEAFF	TGTGCCAGCAGCGCCGGGACAGTGGGCACTGAAGCTTTCTTT
NA	TRBJ2-7	TRBV14	TRBD1	CASSQPGQIYEQYF	TGTGCCAGCAGCCAACCGGGACAGATCTACGAGCAGTACTTC
NA	TRBJ1-1	TRBV6-5	TRBD1	CASREGARTEAFF	TGTGCCAGCAGAGAGGGGGCTCGGACTGAAGCTTTCTTT
NA	TRBJ2-1	TRBV11-3	NA	CASSLGGLSSYNEQFF	TGTGCCAGCAGCTTAGGGGGACTGAGCTCCTACAATGAGCAGTTCTTC